Listed below are T cell receptor beta chains from one sample, sequenced in a study of blood T cell repertoires in COVID-19. The table came from immunoSEQ multiplex PCR; TCRdb's copy has only in-frame clones and leaves some out. The sample carries around 150,000 clones, 88% recorded once. The sequenced sample consisted of peripheral blood. These TCRs come from a human donor with COVID-19, enrolled during active disease. The donor label of this sample is uncertain. The CDR3 runs from the conserved cysteine through the conserved F or W. D genes are given only for firm matches. Size values are once, few and many counts, or a class for expanded clones, and some rows have none.

cdr3_aa	cdr3_nt	v_call	j_call	d_call	clone_size
CASSSTGDNTDTQYF	TGTGCCAGCAGCTCCACAGGGGACAACACAGATACGCAGTATTTT	TRBV6-5	TRBJ2-3	TRBD1	.
CASSSPWRNTEAFF	TGTGCCAGCAGCTCTCCTTGGAGGAACACTGAAGCTTTCTTT	TRBV13	TRBJ1-1	.	.
CASSPTGYGYTF	TGTGCCAGCAGCCCTACGGGTTATGGCTACACCTTC	TRBV27	TRBJ1-2	.	.
CASSEYRGPSNEKLFF	TGTGCCAGCAGTGAATACAGGGGGCCGTCTAATGAAAAACTGTTTTTT	TRBV2	TRBJ1-4	TRBD1	.
CASSLAQGGGTDEQFF	TGTGCCAGCAGTTTAGCCCAGGGCGGCGGGACCGATGAGCAGTTCTTC	TRBV27	TRBJ2-1	.	.
CASSPEQALTGELFF	TGTGCCAGCAGCCCGGAACAGGCCCTCACCGGGGAGCTGTTTTTT	TRBV7-3	TRBJ2-2	.	.
CASSLFLNTGELFF	TGTGCCAGCAGCTTATTTCTGAACACCGGGGAGCTGTTTTTT	TRBV7-3	TRBJ2-2	.	.
CSVANPYSDEQFF	TGCAGCGTTGCGAACCCATACTCCGATGAGCAGTTCTTC	TRBV29-1	TRBJ2-1	.	.
CASSVASASSYNSPLHF	TGTGCCAGCAGCGTAGCAAGCGCCAGCTCCTATAATTCACCCCTCCACTTT	TRBV9	TRBJ1-6	.	.
CASSPRLSGSGNTIYF	TGCGCCAGCAGCCCACGACTGTCGGGCTCTGGAAACACCATATATTTT	TRBV5-1	TRBJ1-3	.	.
CAWREGLVSNTEAFF	TGTGCCTGGAGGGAGGGGTTGGTTTCGAACACTGAAGCTTTCTTT	TRBV30	TRBJ1-1	.	.
CATSDFPIGTNEQFF	TGTGCCACCAGTGATTTCCCCATCGGGACTAATGAGCAGTTCTTC	TRBV24-1	TRBJ2-1	.	.
CASSVDSYGYTF	TGTGCCAGCAGCGTAGACAGCTATGGCTACACCTTC	TRBV9	TRBJ1-2	.	.
CASSLERDTEAFF	TGTGCCAGCAGCCTGGAGAGGGACACTGAAGCTTTCTTT	TRBV7-3	TRBJ1-1	.	.
CATSPTLGGSYEQYF	TGTGCCACCTCGCCCACACTGGGAGGGTCCTACGAGCAGTACTTC	TRBV27	TRBJ2-7	TRBD2	.
CASSPERGLAGSTEQYF	TGTGCCAGCAGCCCAGAGAGAGGGCTAGCGGGATCGACCGAGCAGTACTTC	TRBV4-2	TRBJ2-7	TRBD2	.
CASSQDRSQGSNYGYTF	TGTGCCAGCAGCCAAGATCGTAGTCAGGGCTCTAACTATGGCTACACCTTC	TRBV4-2	TRBJ1-2	.	.
CASSFHGVRQPQHF	TGTGCCAGCAGTTTTCACGGGGTTCGGCAGCCCCAGCATTTT	TRBV28	TRBJ1-5	.	.
CASSRDAGGHQPQHF	TGCGCCAGCAGCCGCGACGCAGGGGGCCATCAGCCCCAGCATTTT	TRBV5-1	TRBJ1-5	TRBD1	.
CATQRQGTYNEQFF	TGTGCCACCCAACGACAGGGCACCTACAATGAGCAGTTCTTC	TRBV19	TRBJ2-1	TRBD1	.
CATSDELPGQETQYF	TGTGCCACCAGTGATGAATTACCGGGACAGGAAACGCAGTATTTT	TRBV24-1	TRBJ2-3	TRBD1	.
CASSLAEAGAGSPLHF	TGTGCCAGCAGCTTAGCCGAGGCAGGGGCAGGGTCACCCCTCCACTTT	TRBV7-2	TRBJ1-6	.	.
CASSTGLAGGREQFF	TGCGCCAGCAGCACGGGACTAGCGGGAGGTAGAGAGCAGTTCTTC	TRBV5-1	TRBJ2-1	TRBD2	.
CASSSRQGLVETQYF	TGTGCCAGCAGCTCTCGACAGGGTTTGGTGGAGACCCAGTACTTC	TRBV11-3	TRBJ2-5	TRBD1	once
CASSLLTGGQETQYF	TGTGCCAGCAGTCTACTGACAGGGGGGCAAGAGACCCAGTACTTC	TRBV27	TRBJ2-5	TRBD1	.
CASSGDRAALEAFF	TGTGCCAGTAGTGGGGACAGAGCGGCTCTGGAAGCTTTCTTT	TRBV19	TRBJ1-1	TRBD1	.
CASSESLGVAFF	TGTGCCAGCAGTGAAAGCCTGGGAGTAGCTTTCTTT	TRBV25-1	TRBJ1-1	.	.
CASSGTEKETQYF	TGTGCCAGCAGTGGGACAGAGAAAGAGACCCAGTACTTC	TRBV12-3/TRBV12-4	TRBJ2-5	TRBD1	.
CAISKGIDTEAFF	TGTGCCATTTCTAAGGGGATCGACACTGAAGCTTTCTTT	TRBV6-5	TRBJ1-1	.	.
CASSPGAGGPYEQYF	TGTGCCAGCAGCCCTGGGGCAGGGGGCCCCTACGAGCAGTACTTC	TRBV11-2	TRBJ2-7	TRBD1	.
CASSLGGTGSYEQYF	TGTGCCAGCAGCTTGGGTGGGACAGGATCCTACGAGCAGTACTTC	TRBV5-6	TRBJ2-7	TRBD1	.
CASSTTLQGALLQEQFF	TGCGCCAGCAGTACAACCCTACAGGGGGCGCTGCTTCAGGAGCAGTTCTTC	TRBV4-1	TRBJ2-1	TRBD1	.
CASSSTGQETQYF	TGCGCCAGCAGCTCGACAGGGCAAGAGACCCAGTACTTC	TRBV5-1	TRBJ2-5	TRBD1	few
CASTLPRTGTNYGYTF	TGTGCCAGCACCCTACCCCGGACAGGTACTAACTATGGCTACACCTTC	TRBV28	TRBJ1-2	TRBD1	.
CASSLGGFVEAFF	TGTGCCAGCAGTTTGGGGGGTTTTGTTGAAGCTTTCTTT	TRBV12-3/TRBV12-4	TRBJ1-1	.	.
CASSPGTSGPYEQYF	TGCGCCAGCAGCCCTGGGACTAGCGGCCCCTACGAGCAGTACTTC	TRBV5-1	TRBJ2-7	TRBD2	few
CASSLTPYEQYF	TGTGCCAGCAGCTTAACACCCTACGAGCAGTACTTC	TRBV7-9	TRBJ2-7	.	.
CASSLARGGTEAFF	TGTGCCAGCAGCTTAGCCAGGGGCGGCACTGAAGCTTTCTTT	TRBV7-9	TRBJ1-1	.	.
CASSLGDTYEQYF	TGTGCCAGCAGCCTAGGGGACACTTACGAGCAGTACTTC	TRBV6-5	TRBJ2-7	.	.
CASQGARGYTF	TGTGCCAGTCAGGGGGCTCGGGGCTACACCTTC	TRBV28	TRBJ1-2	TRBD1	.
CASRIQANYGYTF	TGTGCCAGCAGGATTCAGGCAAACTATGGCTACACCTTC	TRBV2	TRBJ1-2	.	once
CASSLDGSGSTDTQYF	TGCGCCAGCAGCTTGGACGGTAGCGGGAGCACAGATACGCAGTATTTT	TRBV5-1	TRBJ2-3	TRBD2	.
CASSPWTGTYNEQFF	TGCGCCAGCAGCCCATGGACAGGGACCTACAATGAGCAGTTCTTC	TRBV5-1	TRBJ2-1	TRBD1	once
CASSQGGGVDEQFF	TGTGCCAGTAGTCAAGGCGGGGGGGTTGATGAGCAGTTCTTC	TRBV19	TRBJ2-1	TRBD2	.
CASSLRGNTEAFF	TGTGCCAGCAGTTTACGGGGAAACACTGAAGCTTTCTTT	TRBV27	TRBJ1-1	.	.
CSAPKTDTQYF	TGCAGTGCCCCAAAAACAGATACGCAGTATTTT	TRBV20-1	TRBJ2-3	.	.
CASSVAPSGEQYF	TGTGCCAGCAGCGTAGCTCCTAGCGGAGAGCAGTACTTC	TRBV9	TRBJ2-7	TRBD2	.
CASTPSGGMYEQYF	TGTGCCAGTACGCCTAGCGGGGGAATGTACGAGCAGTACTTC	TRBV7-9	TRBJ2-7	TRBD2	.
CASSQAGIPADTQYF	TGCGCCAGCAGCCAAGCCGGGATCCCGGCGGATACGCAGTATTTT	TRBV4-1	TRBJ2-3	.	.
CAISPQGVNTEAFF	TGTGCCATCAGCCCACAGGGAGTGAACACTGAAGCTTTCTTT	TRBV10-3	TRBJ1-1	.	few
CASSARDVEKLFF	TGTGCCAGCTCGGCGCGGGACGTAGAAAAACTGTTTTTT	TRBV18	TRBJ1-4	.	.
CASSSGQGEGKLFF	TGTGCCAGCAGCTCGGGACAGGGAGAGGGAAAACTGTTTTTT	TRBV7-9	TRBJ1-4	TRBD1	.
CASSRQGAVRETQYF	TGTGCCAGCAGCCGACAGGGGGCCGTGCGGGAGACCCAGTACTTC	TRBV11-1	TRBJ2-5	TRBD1	.
CASSSTGGERNSPLHF	TGTGCCAGCAGCTCGACAGGGGGCGAACGTAATTCACCCCTCCACTTT	TRBV7-9	TRBJ1-6	TRBD1	.
CATRQPGGGKGNEQFF	TGTGCCACTAGGCAGCCGGGAGGAGGTAAAGGCAATGAGCAGTTCTTC	TRBV25-1	TRBJ2-1	TRBD2	.